The 7 T cell receptor beta chains reported below all come from one sample, sequenced in a study of shared clonotypes between healthy human individuals. TCRdb's table, derived via immunoSEQ multiplex PCR, lists solely in-frame clones and lacks some. The repertoire includes 2 million to 2.5 million clones, less than 95% of them detected once, and around 0.35% sits in the top ten. Sample: naive CD4+ T cells from PBMCs. Subset in this sample: CD45RA+ positively selected. These TCRs come from a man aged 18 to 29 in good health. Some clones in this sample may be carry-over from other donors' samples.

A word on this clone: Additional DNA sequences in this sample encode the identical CDR3. The V gene is TRBV28, the J gene TRBJ1-5; D possibly corresponds to TRBD1 (6 bases). The CDR3 length is 12 residues. Trimming took 7 bases from V and 6 from J, leaving 10 bases between them. Germline V gives CDR1 MDHEN, CDR2 SYDVKM. The CDR3 DNA reads as TGTGCCAGCACCGGGGGCGGTCAGCCCCAGCATTTT. Its protein product is CASTGGGQPQHF.

The CDR3 sequence is CASSYLAGGLLNEQFF. In DNA form, the CDR3 reads TGTGCCAGCAGTTACCTAGCGGGAGGGCTCCTCAATGAGCAGTTCTTC. The chain recombines TRBV28 with TRBJ2-1, with TRBD2 identical over 12 bases. With V trimmed by 4 bases and J by 6 bases, 7 bases remained unmatched. CDR1 is MDHEN and CDR2 is SYDVKM in the germline V gene. The CDR3 extends over 16 amino acids. Full variable domain (missing parts from reference TRBV28 and TRBJ2-1): DVKVTQSSRYLVKRTGEKVFLECVQDMDHENMFWYRQDPGLGLRLIYFSYDVKMKEKGDIPEGYSVSREKKERFSLILESASTNQTSMYLCASSYLAGGLLNEQFFGPGTRLTVL.

The chain employs TRBV9 and TRBJ2-2; D call uncertain. CDR3 length equals 15 residues. V was clipped by 4 bases and J by 1 base, with 11 bases between them. Per the germline V gene, CDR1 is SGDLS and CDR2 is YYNGEE. This chain's CDR3 is CASSSSRVNTGELFF. The CDR3 DNA is TGTGCCAGCAGCTCCAGCCGGGTGAACACCGGGGAGCTGTTTTTT.

The V call is TRBV6-5, the J call TRBJ2-5; D not certain. V was clipped by 2 bases and J by 1 base, with 8 bases between them. CDR3 length: 14 amino acids. The germline V gene encodes CDR1 MNHEY and CDR2 SVGAGI. CDR3 in amino acids: CASSYTKFQETQYF. The CDR3 nucleotides read TGTGCCAGCAGTTACACAAAATTCCAAGAGACCCAGTACTTC.

CDR3 loop: CASSLNLLASNEQFF. CDR3 DNA sequence: TGTGCCAGCAGCTTGAACTTACTAGCATCGAATGAGCAGTTCTTC. The chain recombines TRBV7-8 with TRBJ2-1; possibly TRBD2 for D (6 bases). The V and J ends lost 3 bases and 7 bases respectively, with 16 bases between them. From germline, CDR1 is SGHVS and CDR2 FQNEAQ. This CDR3 region has 15 residues.

This clone was observed once. The chain is built from TRBV25-1 and TRBJ2-2; D unresolved. V was clipped by 4 bases and J by 5 bases, with 14 bases between them. This CDR3 has 15 residues. The germline gives CDR1 MGHDK, CDR2 SYGVNS. The CDR3, as DNA: TGTGCCAGCAGTGTTTCGCTAGTTGGTACCGGGGAGCTGTTTTTT. This codes for CASSVSLVGTGELFF.

The rearrangement links TRBV6-1 to TRBJ1-2; 8 bases agree with TRBD1. Germline V CDR1 and CDR2: MNHNS, SASEGT. The CDR3 is made up of 15 amino acids. V shed 6 bases and J 0 bases; nucleotides not matched to a gene: 6. In DNA, the CDR3 is TGTGCCAGCAGAAGGGACAGGCTGTCTAACTATGGCTACACCTTC. This codes for CASRRDRLSNYGYTF.